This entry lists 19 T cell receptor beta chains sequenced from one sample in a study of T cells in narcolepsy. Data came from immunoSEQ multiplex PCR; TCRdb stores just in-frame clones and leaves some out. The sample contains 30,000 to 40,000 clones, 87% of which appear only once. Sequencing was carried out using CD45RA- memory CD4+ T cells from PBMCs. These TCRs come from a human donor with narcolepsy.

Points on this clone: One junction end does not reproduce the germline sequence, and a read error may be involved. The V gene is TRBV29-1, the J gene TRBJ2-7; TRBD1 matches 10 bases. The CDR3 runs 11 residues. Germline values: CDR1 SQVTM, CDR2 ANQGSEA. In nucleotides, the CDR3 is TGCAGCGTCGCTTCTGACAGGGGGCCGTTCTTC. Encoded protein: CSVASDRGPFF.

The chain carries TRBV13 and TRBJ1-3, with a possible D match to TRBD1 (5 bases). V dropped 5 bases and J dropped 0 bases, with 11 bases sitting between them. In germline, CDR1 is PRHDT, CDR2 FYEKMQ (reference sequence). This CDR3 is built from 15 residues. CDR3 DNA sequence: TGTGCCAGCAGCCTAGACAGCAGCTCTGGAAACACCATATATTTT. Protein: CASSLDSSSGNTIYF.

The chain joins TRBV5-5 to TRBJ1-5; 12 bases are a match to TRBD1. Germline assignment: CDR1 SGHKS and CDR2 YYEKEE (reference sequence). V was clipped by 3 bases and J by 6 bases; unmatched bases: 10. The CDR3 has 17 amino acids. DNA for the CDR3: TGTGCCAGCAGCTCTACTCCCGGGACAGGGGGCAGTCAGCCCCAGCATTTT. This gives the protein CASSSTPGTGGSQPQHF.

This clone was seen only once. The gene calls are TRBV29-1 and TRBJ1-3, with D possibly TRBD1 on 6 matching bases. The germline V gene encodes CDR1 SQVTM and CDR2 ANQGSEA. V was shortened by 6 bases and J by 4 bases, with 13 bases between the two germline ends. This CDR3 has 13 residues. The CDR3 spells CSVKSDRGNTIYF. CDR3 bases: TGCAGCGTAAAATCCGACAGGGGAAACACCATATATTTT.

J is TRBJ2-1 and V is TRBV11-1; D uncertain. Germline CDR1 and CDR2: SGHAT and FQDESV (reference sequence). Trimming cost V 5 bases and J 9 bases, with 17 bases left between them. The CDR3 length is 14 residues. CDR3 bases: TGTGCCAGCAGCCGAAGACTGACCGACGGTGAGCAGTTCTTC. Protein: CASSRRLTDGEQFF.

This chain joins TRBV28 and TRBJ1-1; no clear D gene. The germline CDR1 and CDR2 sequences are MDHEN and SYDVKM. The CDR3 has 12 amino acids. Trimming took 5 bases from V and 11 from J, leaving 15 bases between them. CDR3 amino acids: CASSTWTGGAFF. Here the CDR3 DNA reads TGTGCCAGCAGTACCTGGACCGGCGGGGCTTTCTTT.

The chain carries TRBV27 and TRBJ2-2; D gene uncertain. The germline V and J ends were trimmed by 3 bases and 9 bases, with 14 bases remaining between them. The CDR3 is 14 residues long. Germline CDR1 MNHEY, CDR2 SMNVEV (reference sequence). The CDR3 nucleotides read TGTGCCAGCAGTTTTGGGAACAGAGCCCGGGAGCTGTTTTTT. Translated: CASSFGNRARELFF.

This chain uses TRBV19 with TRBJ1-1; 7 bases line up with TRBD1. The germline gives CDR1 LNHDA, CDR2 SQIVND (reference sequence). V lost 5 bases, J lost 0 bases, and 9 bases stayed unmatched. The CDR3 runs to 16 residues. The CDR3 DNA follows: TGTGCCAGTAGTTCTCCGGGACAGAGAATGAACACTGAAGCTTTCTTT. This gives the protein CASSSPGQRMNTEAFF.

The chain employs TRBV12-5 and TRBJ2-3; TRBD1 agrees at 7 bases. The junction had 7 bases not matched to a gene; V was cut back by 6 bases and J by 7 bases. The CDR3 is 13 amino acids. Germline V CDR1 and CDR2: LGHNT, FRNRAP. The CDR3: CASGTGARNTQYF. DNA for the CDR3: TGTGCTAGTGGAACAGGGGCCCGAAATACGCAGTATTTT.

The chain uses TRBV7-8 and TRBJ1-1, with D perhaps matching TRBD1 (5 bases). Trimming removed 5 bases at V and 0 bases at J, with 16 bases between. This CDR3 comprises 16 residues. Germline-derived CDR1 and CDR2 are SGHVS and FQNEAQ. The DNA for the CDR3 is TGTGCCAGCAGCGAAGCACGGGGCCGACTGAACACTGAAGCTTTCTTT. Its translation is CASSEARGRLNTEAFF.

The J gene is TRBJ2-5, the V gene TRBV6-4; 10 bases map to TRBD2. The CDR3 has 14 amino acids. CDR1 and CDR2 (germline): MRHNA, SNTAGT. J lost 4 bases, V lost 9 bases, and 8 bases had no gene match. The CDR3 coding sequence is TGTGCCAGTGCGAGCGGGAGGGGTGGAGAGACCCAGTACTTC. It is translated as CASASGRGGETQYF.

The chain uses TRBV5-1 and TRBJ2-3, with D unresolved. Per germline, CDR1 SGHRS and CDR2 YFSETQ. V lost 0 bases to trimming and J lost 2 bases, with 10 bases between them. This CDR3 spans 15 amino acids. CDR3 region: CASSLVGNPTDTQYF. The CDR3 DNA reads TGCGCCAGCAGCTTGGTGGGGAACCCCACAGATACGCAGTATTTT.

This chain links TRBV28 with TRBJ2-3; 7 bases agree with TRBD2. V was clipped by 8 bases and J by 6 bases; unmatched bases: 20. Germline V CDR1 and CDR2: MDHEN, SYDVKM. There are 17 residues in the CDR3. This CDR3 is CASPPSGKPSQGDTQYF. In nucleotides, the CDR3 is TGTGCCAGCCCCCCAAGCGGGAAACCGTCCCAGGGCGATACGCAGTATTTT.

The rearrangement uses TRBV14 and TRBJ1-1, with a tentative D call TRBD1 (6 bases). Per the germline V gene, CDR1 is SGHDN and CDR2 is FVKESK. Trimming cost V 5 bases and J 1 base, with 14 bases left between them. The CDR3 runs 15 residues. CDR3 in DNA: TGTGCCAGCAGCGGCAGGGACATCTGGAACACTGAAGCTTTCTTT. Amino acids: CASSGRDIWNTEAFF. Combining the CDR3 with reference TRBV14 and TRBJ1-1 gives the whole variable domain EAGVTQFPSHSVIEKGQTVTLRCDPISGHDNLYWYRRVMGKEIKFLLHFVKESKQDESGMPNNRFLAERTGGTYSTLKVQPAELEDSGVYFCASSGRDIWNTEAFFGQGTRLTVV.

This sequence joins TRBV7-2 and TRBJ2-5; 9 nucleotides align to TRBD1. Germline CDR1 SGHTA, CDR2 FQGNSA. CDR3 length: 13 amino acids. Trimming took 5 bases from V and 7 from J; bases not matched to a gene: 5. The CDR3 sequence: CASSPGTGMTQYF. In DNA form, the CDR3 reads TGTGCCAGCAGCCCTGGGACAGGGATGACCCAGTACTTC. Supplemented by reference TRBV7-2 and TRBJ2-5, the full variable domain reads GAGVSQSPSNKVTEKGKDVELRCDPISGHTALYWYRQSLGQGLEFLIYFQGNSAPDKSGLPSDRFSAERTGGSVSTLTIQRTQQEDSAVYLCASSPGTGMTQYFGPGTRLLVL.

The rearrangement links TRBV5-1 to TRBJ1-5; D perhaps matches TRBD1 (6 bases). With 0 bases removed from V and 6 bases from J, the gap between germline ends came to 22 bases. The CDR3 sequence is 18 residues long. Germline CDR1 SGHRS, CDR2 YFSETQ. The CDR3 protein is CASSLDGGPPDGSQPQHF. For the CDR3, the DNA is TGCGCCAGCAGCTTGGATGGGGGCCCCCCCGATGGGAGTCAGCCCCAGCATTTT.

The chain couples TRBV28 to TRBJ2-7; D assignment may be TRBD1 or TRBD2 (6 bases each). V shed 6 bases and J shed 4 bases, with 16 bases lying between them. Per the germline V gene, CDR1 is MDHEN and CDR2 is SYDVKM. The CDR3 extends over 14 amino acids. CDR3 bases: TGTGCCAGCAGGGAAAAGGGGGGTGGTTACGAGCAGTACTTC. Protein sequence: CASREKGGGYEQYF.

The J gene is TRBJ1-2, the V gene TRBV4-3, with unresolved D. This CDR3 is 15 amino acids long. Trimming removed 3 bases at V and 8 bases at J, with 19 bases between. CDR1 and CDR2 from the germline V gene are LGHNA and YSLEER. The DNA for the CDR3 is TGCGCCAGCAGCCAGATGCTCCTGAGGGTTGAGGGCTACACCTTC. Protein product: CASSQMLLRVEGYTF.

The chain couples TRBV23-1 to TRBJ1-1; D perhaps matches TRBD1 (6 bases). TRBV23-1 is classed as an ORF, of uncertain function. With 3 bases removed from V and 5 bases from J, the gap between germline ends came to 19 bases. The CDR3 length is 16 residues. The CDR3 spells CASSHIRDNGGTEAFF. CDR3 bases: TGCGCCAGCAGTCACATCCGGGACAACGGAGGGACTGAAGCTTTCTTT.